This passage covers 24 T cell receptor beta chains from one sample sequenced in a study of blood T cell repertoires in COVID-19. Data came from immunoSEQ multiplex PCR; TCRdb stores just in-frame clones and leaves some out. The sample has approximately 45,000 clones; approximately 86% are singletons. Sequencing input: peripheral blood. The origin of the receptors is a human donor in a cohort sampled during active COVID-19.

This chain uses TRBV3-1 (or the pseudogene TRBV3-2) with TRBJ2-2, with TRBD2 matching 9 bases. J lost 6 bases, V lost 0 bases, and 8 bases had no gene match. This CDR3 has 17 amino acids. CDR1 and CDR2 (germline): LGHDT, YNNKEL (reference sequence). The CDR3 region has the DNA TGTGCCAGCAGCCAAGAACGAGTAGCGGGGGTGTCCGGGGAGCTGTTTTTT. It yields the protein CASSQERVAGVSGELFF.

This clone was seen a single time. J is TRBJ1-3 and V is TRBV19, with TRBD1 identical over 9 bases. V lost 6 bases and J lost 3; bases outside the gene matches: 6. From germline, CDR1 is LNHDA and CDR2 SQIVND (reference sequence). CDR3 length equals 15 residues. The CDR3 nucleotides are TGTGCCAGTAGATTGGACAGGGGCAGTGGAAACACCATATATTTT. It translates to CASRLDRGSGNTIYF.

This chain joins TRBV5-8 and TRBJ2-1; tentatively, D is TRBD2 (6 bases). The germline CDR1 and CDR2 sequences are SGHTS and YDEGEE. The germline V and J ends were trimmed by 3 bases and 0 bases, with 13 bases remaining between them. This CDR3 has 16 residues. The CDR3 reads CASSSMGLSSYNEQFF. The CDR3 region has the DNA TGTGCCAGCAGCTCGATGGGACTCAGCTCCTACAATGAGCAGTTCTTC.

Remarks on this clone: The same CDR3 is also encoded by other DNA sequences in this sample. The chain combines TRBV2 with TRBJ2-7, with 7 nucleotides matching TRBD1. The length of the CDR3 is 12 residues. In germline, CDR1 is SNHLY, CDR2 FYNNEI. V trimming: 4 bases; J trimming: 4 bases; junction bases outside the gene matches: 1. Here the CDR3 reads CASSGQGYEQYF. The CDR3 DNA sequence: TGTGCCAGCAGTGGACAGGGTTACGAGCAGTACTTC.

The CDR3 nucleotides read TGTGCCAGCAGTGGAGAGGGCAGGGGGCAGGGCTACACCTTC. Protein sequence: CASSGEGRGQGYTF. The chain couples TRBV2 to TRBJ1-2; 8 bases map to TRBD1. The CDR3 runs 14 residues. Germline CDR1 is SNHLY and CDR2 is FYNNEI. J was trimmed by 8 bases and V by 4 bases; bases with no gene match: 9.

This clone was recorded once. The chain couples TRBV30 to TRBJ1-2; D perhaps matches TRBD1 (5 bases). V was pared by 3 bases and J by 5 bases, with 19 bases between. The germline gives CDR1 GTSNPN, CDR2 SVGIG (reference sequence). This CDR3 comprises 15 residues. This CDR3 is CAWSVSEGDWYGYTF. As DNA, the CDR3 is TGTGCCTGGAGCGTATCAGAAGGGGATTGGTATGGCTACACCTTC.

This sequence joins TRBV11-2 and TRBJ2-3; D not certain. The germline V gene encodes CDR1 SGHAT and CDR2 FQNNGV. The CDR3 has 12 amino acids. V shed 5 bases and J shed 4 bases, with 7 bases lying between them. Here the CDR3 DNA reads TGTGCCAGCAGCCCCAGGTCAGATACGCAGTATTTT. This gives the protein CASSPRSDTQYF.

The rearrangement joins TRBV7-2 to TRBJ2-6; tentatively, D is TRBD2 (5 bases). CDR1 is SGHTA and CDR2 is FQGNSA in the germline V gene. Trimming left V 6 bases short and J 0 bases short, with 12 bases between. There are 16 residues in the CDR3. The chain's CDR3 is CASRLVRVSGANVLTF. CDR3 DNA: TGTGCCAGCAGACTAGTACGGGTCTCTGGGGCCAACGTCCTGACTTTC. The whole variable domain, remainder taken from reference TRBV7-2 and TRBJ2-6, is GAGVSQSPSNKVTEKGKDVELRCDPISGHTALYWYRQSLGQGLEFLIYFQGNSAPDKSGLPSDRFSAERTGGSVSTLTIQRTQQEDSAVYLCASRLVRVSGANVLTFGAGSRLTVL.

This sequence joins TRBV19 and TRBJ2-2, with 9 bases identical to TRBD1. Germline CDR1 and CDR2: LNHDA and SQIVND (reference sequence). The CDR3 loop spans 15 amino acids. With V trimmed by 10 bases and J by 3 bases, 9 bases remained unmatched. As DNA, the CDR3 is TGTGCCACCTCTCGCCGGGACAGGGACACCGGGGAGCTGTTTTTT. Translating it yields CATSRRDRDTGELFF.

The gene calls are TRBV7-2 and TRBJ2-5; TRBD2 matches at 8 bases. The CDR3 loop spans 16 amino acids. The germline V gene has CDR1 SGHTA and CDR2 FQGNSA. Germline trimming cut 4 bases from V and 5 bases from J; bases unmatched to any gene: 12. The CDR3, as DNA: TGTGCCAGCAGCTCAAGCGGGACTAGAAGGGCGGAGACCCAGTACTTC. Translation gives CASSSSGTRRAETQYF.

This chain connects TRBV28 to TRBJ1-5; D is unclear. Germline V lookup: CDR1 MDHEN, CDR2 SYDVKM. V gave up 5 bases and J gave up 0 bases, with 26 bases separating them. The CDR3 sequence is 20 residues long. In nucleotides, the CDR3 is TGTGCCAGCAGTCACCCCCGGGAGACCCCTTTCGTAGGTAGCAATCAGCCCCAGCATTTT. It is translated as CASSHPRETPFVGSNQPQHF.

V gene TRBV19 combines with J gene TRBJ2-4; D gene ambiguous. The CDR3 spans 13 residues. Germline assignment: CDR1 LNHDA and CDR2 SQIVND (reference sequence). V dropped 4 bases and J dropped 1 base, with 5 bases sitting between them. The DNA for the CDR3 is TGTGCCAGTAGTAGGCGGGCCAAAAACATTCAGTACTTC. The encoded protein is CASSRRAKNIQYF. Full variable domain (outside the CDR3, taken from reference TRBV19 and TRBJ2-4): DGGITQSPKYLFRKEGQNVTLSCEQNLNHDAMYWYRQDPGQGLRLIYYSQIVNDFQKGDIAEGYSVSREKKESFPLTVTSAQKNPTAFYLCASSRRAKNIQYFGAGTRLSVL.

In this sample, this clone turned up once. This chain links TRBV3-1 (or the pseudogene TRBV3-2) with TRBJ2-7, with 8 bases identical to TRBD1. The germline CDR1 and CDR2 sequences are LGHDT and YNNKEL (reference sequence). The CDR3 sequence is 15 residues long. V shed 1 base and J 4 bases; nucleotides not matched to a gene: 6. CDR3 sequence: CASSQGAGGAYEQYF. The CDR3 DNA sequence: TGTGCCAGCAGCCAAGGTGCAGGGGGCGCGTACGAGCAGTACTTC.

The chain is built from TRBV3-1 (or the pseudogene TRBV3-2) and TRBJ2-3; 14 nucleotides align to TRBD2. The germline CDR1 and CDR2 sequences are LGHDT and YNNKEL (reference sequence). The V segment lost 0 bases and the J segment 4 bases; nucleotides outside the gene matches: 3. The CDR3 length is 17 residues. The CDR3 spells CASSQDLTSGGADTQYF. CDR3 sequence (DNA): TGTGCCAGCAGCCAAGATTTGACTAGCGGGGGGGCAGATACGCAGTATTTT.

The chain carries TRBV30 and TRBJ1-1; a weak D match, TRBD1 (5 bases). This CDR3 contains 13 residues. Trimming took 1 base from V and 9 from J, leaving 15 bases between them. The germline gives CDR1 GTSNPN, CDR2 SVGIG (reference sequence). CDR3 loop: CAWSGLGGGKAFF. The CDR3 nucleotides are TGTGCCTGGAGTGGCCTTGGGGGAGGCAAAGCTTTCTTT.

J is TRBJ2-5 and V is TRBV5-1, with 9 bases identical to TRBD1. CDR3 length equals 13 residues. With V trimmed by 4 bases and J by 5 bases, 3 bases remained unmatched. Per the germline V gene, CDR1 is SGHRS and CDR2 is YFSETQ. CDR3 nucleotide sequence: TGCGCCAGCAGCAACACAGGGGGCGAGACCCAGTACTTC. Encoded protein: CASSNTGGETQYF.

This chain connects TRBV12-3 or TRBV12-4 to TRBJ1-1; 8 positions agree with TRBD1. CDR3 length: 13 residues. The junction had 4 bases not matched to a gene; V was cut back by 8 bases and J by 2 bases. The CDR3 reads CASRGTGNTEAFF. The CDR3 DNA reads as TGTGCCAGCCGTGGGACAGGTAACACTGAAGCTTTCTTT.

The J gene is TRBJ1-2, the V gene TRBV30; D is perhaps TRBD1 (6 bases). CDR1 and CDR2 (germline): GTSNPN, SVGIG (reference sequence). Trimming left V 0 bases short and J 6 bases short, with 14 bases between. The CDR3 loop spans 14 amino acids. CDR3 protein: CAWSVLGRGDGYTF. The CDR3 DNA follows: TGTGCCTGGAGTGTACTAGGCAGGGGCGATGGCTACACCTTC.

The chain links TRBV5-1 to TRBJ2-5, with 7 bases aligning to TRBD1. The CDR3 contains 14 residues. In germline, CDR1 is SGHRS, CDR2 YFSETQ. Trimming cost V 4 bases and J 1 base; bases outside gene matches: 4. Here the CDR3 reads CASSPRTGQETQYF. CDR3 nucleotides: TGCGCCAGCAGCCCAAGGACAGGCCAAGAGACCCAGTACTTC.

DNA of the CDR3: TGTGCCAGCAGTTTACAGGGGTTCGGGCAGCCCCAGCATTTT. Translated, it gives CASSLQGFGQPQHF. The rearrangement joins TRBV11-2 to TRBJ1-5, with 7 positions matching TRBD1. This CDR3 region has 14 residues. J was trimmed by 7 bases and V by 6 bases; bases with no gene match: 9. Germline-derived CDR1 and CDR2 are SGHAT and FQNNGV.

This clone has more than one count but fewer than ten. This rearrangement joins TRBV2 to TRBJ1-1; 7 nucleotides agree with TRBD1. This CDR3 is built from 11 residues. Germline CDR1 SNHLY, CDR2 FYNNEI. Trimming cost V 6 bases and J 7 bases; bases outside gene matches: 2. The CDR3 nucleotides are TGTGCCAGCAGAAACAGGGGTGAAGCTTTCTTT. Amino acid sequence: CASRNRGEAFF.

The chain uses TRBV18 and TRBJ1-5, with 8 bases that match TRBD1. The length of the CDR3 is 14 residues. Per the germline V gene, CDR1 is KGHSH and CDR2 is LQKENI. Trimming took 2 bases from V and 5 from J; bases not matched to a gene: 2. CDR3 coding DNA: TGTGCCAGCTCACCATCAGGGGGCGATCAGCCCCAGCATTTT. Its protein product is CASSPSGGDQPQHF.

This clone was seen just once. The V and J genes are TRBV5-6 and TRBJ2-7, with 13 nucleotides matching TRBD2. V shed 4 bases, J shed 3 bases, and the junction held 7 bases outside the gene matches. The CDR3 covers 16 residues. Germline V gene data show CDR1 as SGHDT and CDR2 as YYEEEE. CDR3 coding DNA: TGTGCCAGCAGCCCCACCGGGACTAGCGGGGTCTACGAGCAGTACTTC. Translating gives CASSPTGTSGVYEQYF. The full variable domain, in which reference TRBV5-6 and TRBJ2-7 provide the parts outside the CDR3, is DAGVTQSPTHLIKTRGQQVTLRCSPKSGHDTVSWYQQALGQGPQFIFQYYEEEERQRGNFPDRFSGHQFPNYSSELNVNALLLGDSALYLCASSPTGTSGVYEQYFGPGTRLTVT.

This clone was seen only once. The rearrangement links TRBV10-2 to TRBJ2-1; 7 bases fit TRBD1. The CDR3 covers 14 residues. Germline values: CDR1 WSHSY, CDR2 SAAADI. V dropped 7 bases and J dropped 1; count of bases not matched to a gene: 4. The CDR3 region has the DNA TGCGCCAGCAACACAGGGGCGTCCTACAATGAGCAGTTCTTC. It specifies CASNTGASYNEQFF.